This T cell receptor beta chain was obtained from a study of blood T cell repertoires in COVID-19. The repertoire was sequenced with immunoSEQ multiplex PCR; TCRdb's copy has only in-frame clones and lacks some. In the table there are over 150,000 clones, 70% to 90% of which are singletons. The sequence derives from an elderly man with COVID-19, enrolled during active disease. Specimen: peripheral blood.

The CDR3 region has the DNA TGTGCCAGCAGCTTAAGCGGACTAGCAAGGGAGACCCAGTACTTC. Translation gives CASSLSGLARETQYF. The chain uses TRBV7-3 and TRBJ2-5; 8 nucleotides align to TRBD2. This CDR3 spans 15 amino acids. The trim removed 1 base at V and 5 bases at J, leaving 6 bases unmatched. The germline CDR1 and CDR2 sequences are SGHTA and FQGTGA.